One sample yielded the 26 T cell receptor beta chains listed below, sequenced in a study of T cells after yellow fever vaccination. MiXCR was run by TCRdb on the 5' RACE reads, yielding one entry per CDR3 protein. The sample has a few hundred thousand distinct CDR3 sequences, less than 9.5% seen once; the top ten hold approximately 15%. Sequenced material: PBMCs, taken about 41 days after the first yellow fever vaccination. These receptors were obtained from a man aged 18 to 29 who received the YFV17D yellow fever vaccine.

The V gene is TRBV3-1, the J gene TRBJ2-1; D is perhaps TRBD2 (5 bases). The CDR3 covers 15 residues. The ends were cut back, 10 bases at V and 0 bases at J, with 16 bases in the middle. Germline V gives CDR1 LGHDT, CDR2 YNNKEL (reference sequence). The CDR3 region is CATSPPRGSYNEQFF. CDR3 nucleotide sequence: TGTGCCACCTCCCCCCCCCGGGGCTCCTACAATGAGCAGTTCTTC.

The chain couples TRBV28 to TRBJ2-1; 12 nucleotides match TRBD2. In germline, CDR1 is MDHEN, CDR2 SYDVKM. The CDR3 is 20 residues long. V was pared by 6 bases and J by 5 bases, with 20 bases of the junction left unmatched. The CDR3 reads CASSSTVTSGGHPSDNEQFF. The CDR3 nucleotides are TGTGCCAGCAGCTCCACCGTGACTAGCGGGGGACACCCTAGCGACAATGAGCAGTTCTTC. Full variable domain (outside the CDR3, taken from reference TRBV28 and TRBJ2-1): DVKVTQSSRYLVKRTGEKVFLECVQDMDHENMFWYRQDPGLGLRLIYFSYDVKMKEKGDIPEGYSVSREKKERFSLILESASTNQTSMYLCASSSTVTSGGHPSDNEQFFGPGTRLTVL.

This clonotype has more than one count but fewer than ten. The chain employs TRBV11-3 and TRBJ2-1; a possible D gene is TRBD1 (8 bases). Germline lookup yields CDR1 SGHNT and CDR2 YENEEA. The germline V and J ends were trimmed by 5 bases and 0 bases, with 14 bases remaining between them. This CDR3 spans 16 amino acids. The CDR3 is CASSPQGGVSYNEQFF. CDR3 coding DNA: TGTGCCAGCAGCCCACAGGGGGGGGTCTCCTACAATGAGCAGTTCTTC.

The chain carries TRBV18 and TRBJ1-2; no firm D call. CDR1 is KGHSH and CDR2 is LQKENI in the germline V gene. Deletions cut 4 bases from V and 0 bases from J, with 9 bases between. The CDR3 extends over 14 amino acids. CDR3: CASSLGRANYGYTF. The CDR3 region has the DNA TGTGCCAGCTCACTCGGCAGAGCTAACTATGGCTACACCTTC.

The V call is TRBV28, the J call TRBJ2-1; 12 bases fit TRBD2. This CDR3 contains 15 residues. Per germline, CDR1 MDHEN and CDR2 SYDVKM. V was pared by 7 bases and J by 7 bases, with 8 bases of the junction left unmatched. CDR3 sequence (DNA): TGTGCCAGCAACCTCCTAGCGGGGGGGAAGAATGAGCAGTTCTTC. This codes for CASNLLAGGKNEQFF.

This clonotype was observed at least ten times. The chain uses TRBV6-1 and TRBJ2-7, with 9 nucleotides matching TRBD1. With V trimmed by 6 bases and J by 3 bases, 12 bases remained unmatched. The CDR3 runs to 16 residues. Germline assignment: CDR1 MNHNS and CDR2 SASEGT. CDR3 coding DNA: TGTGCCAGCAGCCGAGGAGGGGGACAGGGTTTCTACGAGCAGTACTTC. This gives the protein CASSRGGGQGFYEQYF.

This clonotype was observed a few times. The gene calls are TRBV14 and TRBJ2-1; D not certain. This CDR3 contains 13 residues. The V end lost 1 base, the J end lost 9 bases, and 10 bases lay between the germline ends. CDR1 and CDR2 (germline): SGHDN, FVKESK. The CDR3 DNA sequence: TGTGCCAGCAGCCAAGGGGCATTGGCTGAGCAGTTCTTC. It yields the protein CASSQGALAEQFF.

This clonotype was found a few times. The chain carries TRBV7-9 and TRBJ1-2; 7 nucleotides line up with TRBD1. V lost 4 bases and J lost 2; bases outside the gene matches: 7. CDR1 is SEHNR and CDR2 is FQNEAQ in the germline V gene (reference sequence). The CDR3 is 15 residues long. CDR3 nucleotide sequence: TGTGCCAGCAGCTCGCAGCGGGACAGCAACTATGGCTACACCTTC. Residues: CASSSQRDSNYGYTF.

The chain combines TRBV27 with TRBJ2-2; weak D call: TRBD2 (6 bases). The CDR3 spans 15 residues. The germline V gene encodes CDR1 MNHEY and CDR2 SMNVEV (reference sequence). Trimming cost V 5 bases and J 3 bases, with 13 bases left between them. The CDR3 is CASSTRGRDTGELFF. The DNA of the CDR3 is TGTGCCAGCAGTACGCGGGGTAGAGACACCGGGGAGCTGTTTTTT.

This clonotype was detected a few times. V and J are TRBV18 and TRBJ2-3; 11 bases map to TRBD2. With 2 bases clipped from V and 4 bases from J, the junction kept 8 bases outside the gene matches. In germline, CDR1 is KGHSH, CDR2 LQKENI. The CDR3 is 17 residues long. In DNA form, the CDR3 reads TGTGCCAGCTCACCAAGACTAGCGGGACCTCTTCCAGATACGCAGTATTTT. Encoded protein: CASSPRLAGPLPDTQYF.

This clonotype was seen a handful of times. The chain uses TRBV7-2 and TRBJ2-3, with 15 nucleotides matching TRBD2. Germline V gives CDR1 SGHTA, CDR2 FQGNSA. V trimming: 6 bases; J trimming: 6 bases; junction bases outside the gene matches: 7. The CDR3 contains 16 residues. In DNA form, the CDR3 reads TGTGCCAGCAGTTCAAGGACTAGCGGGGGGGCTGATACGCAGTATTTT. As protein: CASSSRTSGGADTQYF.

Ten or more counts support this clonotype. The chain is built from TRBV9 and TRBJ1-5; D unresolved. CDR1 is SGDLS and CDR2 is YYNGEE in the germline V gene. V shed 0 bases and J shed 0 bases, with 7 bases lying between them. The CDR3 is 15 amino acids. The chain's CDR3 is CASSVGGNSNQPQHF. CDR3 DNA: TGTGCCAGCAGCGTAGGGGGTAATAGCAATCAGCCCCAGCATTTT.

The chain uses TRBV2 and TRBJ2-5; tentatively, D is TRBD2 (6 bases). V was clipped by 3 bases and J by 4 bases, with 12 bases between them. The CDR3 is 14 residues long. Germline V gene lookup returns CDR1 SNHLY and CDR2 FYNNEI. The CDR3 bases are TGTGCCAGCAGTGATCGCGGGGCCGGAGAGACCCAGTACTTC. Translation: CASSDRGAGETQYF.

This chain connects TRBV10-2 to TRBJ2-2; 10 bases align to TRBD2. The CDR3 is 15 amino acids. V dropped 4 bases and J dropped 4; count of bases not matched to a gene: 3. Germline V gene data show CDR1 as WSHSY and CDR2 as SAAADI. The CDR3 loop is CASSGAGGRTGELFF. The CDR3 DNA sequence: TGCGCCAGCAGTGGAGCGGGGGGGCGCACCGGGGAGCTGTTTTTT.

This clonotype was recorded a few times. This rearrangement joins TRBV20-1 to TRBJ1-5; TRBD1 might be the D (6 bases). The CDR3 spans 14 residues. V dropped 1 base and J dropped 0 bases, with 7 bases sitting between them. Germline lookup yields CDR1 DFQATT and CDR2 SNEGSKA (reference sequence). The CDR3 loop reads CSARGTASNQPQHF. In DNA, the CDR3 is TGCAGTGCTAGAGGGACAGCTAGCAATCAGCCCCAGCATTTT.

This clonotype was observed a few times. The chain is built from TRBV7-2 and TRBJ2-1; 9 bases agree with TRBD2. V lost 0 bases to trimming and J lost 7 bases; unmatched junction nucleotides: 1. Germline V gene data show CDR1 as SGHTA and CDR2 as FQGNSA. This CDR3 is 14 amino acids long. In DNA, the CDR3 is TGTGCCAGCAGCTTAGCCGCGGGGGGGAATGAGCAGTTCTTC. This translates into CASSLAAGGNEQFF. The full variable domain, completed using reference TRBV7-2 and TRBJ2-1, is GAGVSQSPSNKVTEKGKDVELRCDPISGHTALYWYRQSLGQGLEFLIYFQGNSAPDKSGLPSDRFSAERTGGSVSTLTIQRTQQEDSAVYLCASSLAAGGNEQFFGPGTRLTVL.

This clonotype appeared a few times. The V call is TRBV6-5, the J call TRBJ2-3; D is uncertain. The CDR3 loop spans 14 amino acids. CDR1 is MNHEY, CDR2 SVGAGI, per germline. V lost 0 bases and J 4 bases, leaving 8 bases between the germline ends. As DNA, the CDR3 is TGTGCCAGCAGTTACTCGCGCAGCCCAGATACGCAGTATTTT. As protein: CASSYSRSPDTQYF.

As DNA, the CDR3 is TGCGCCAGCAATCCGGGACAAGAGAACATTCAGTACTTC. This translates into CASNPGQENIQYF. The chain carries TRBV23-1 and TRBJ2-4; a weak D match, TRBD1 (6 bases). Being an ORF, TRBV23-1 has a function that is uncertain. CDR3 length: 13 residues. The V and J ends lost 7 bases and 7 bases respectively, with 14 bases between them.

There are a few counts of this clonotype. The rearrangement joins TRBV20-1 to TRBJ1-4, with 9 bases matching TRBD1. This CDR3 contains 15 residues. Germline CDR1 DFQATT, CDR2 SNEGSKA (reference sequence). The V and J ends lost 1 base and 6 bases, in that order; junction bases with no gene match: 6. In DNA form, the CDR3 reads TGCAGTGCTAGAGTCCCGGGACAGGGCCATGAAAAACTGTTTTTT. It specifies CSARVPGQGHEKLFF.

Remarks on this clonotype: One end of the junction fails to match germline, which may point to a read error. CDR3 amino acids: CCAPGWRGLSYNEQFF. The CDR3 DNA is TGCTGTGCCCCCGGCTGGCGGGGGCTCTCCTACAATGAGCAGTTCTTC. The V call is TRBV20-1, the J call TRBJ2-1, with D maybe TRBD2 (7 bases). This CDR3 comprises 16 residues. Germline V CDR1 and CDR2: DFQATT, SNEGSKA (reference sequence).

The chain recombines TRBV29-1 with TRBJ1-1; D not resolved. Trimming cost V 5 bases and J 1 base, with 14 bases left between them. The CDR3 length is 14 residues. CDR1 is SQVTM and CDR2 is ANQGSEA in the germline V gene. The CDR3 spells CSVPRTETNTEAFF. The CDR3 bases are TGCAGCGTTCCTAGGACGGAGACGAACACTGAAGCTTTCTTT. Full variable domain (missing parts from reference TRBV29-1 and TRBJ1-1): SAVISQKPSRDICQRGTSLTIQCQVDSQVTMMFWYRQQPGQSLTLIATANQGSEATYESGFVIDKFPISRPNLTFSTLTVSNMSPEDSSIYLCSVPRTETNTEAFFGQGTRLTVV.

As for this clonotype: This may be a read error: a much more frequent sequence differs by one nucleotide. The rearrangement joins TRBV5-6 to TRBJ1-3; D is uncertain. Trimming removed 3 bases at V and 4 bases at J, with 11 bases between. The CDR3 spans 14 residues. Germline V gene data show CDR1 as SGHDT and CDR2 as YYEEEE. The CDR3 region has the DNA TGTGCCAGCAGCTCCAGGAGGCCCGGAAACACCATATATTTT. It is translated as CASSSRRPGNTIYF.

The table lists this clonotype with a few counts. The chain uses TRBV15 and TRBJ2-2; 11 bases are shared with TRBD2. The J segment lost 5 bases and the V segment lost 5 bases, leaving 1 base of the junction unmatched. Germline CDR1 is LNHNV and CDR2 is YYDKDF (reference sequence). The CDR3 loop spans 14 amino acids. The CDR3 nucleotides are TGTGCCACCAGCTTAGCGGGAGGGACCGGGGAGCTGTTTTTT. It yields the protein CATSLAGGTGELFF.

Points on this clonotype: A much more abundant neighbour one base away suggests this may be a read error. The genes are TRBV29-1 and TRBJ1-4; D uncertain. Germline assignment: CDR1 SQVTM and CDR2 ANQGSEA. The CDR3 extends over 12 amino acids. The CDR3 sequence: CIVEFEEGKLFF. In DNA, the CDR3 is TGCATCGTTGAATTTGAGGAGGGAAAACTGTTTTTT.

J is TRBJ2-1 and V is TRBV27, with 13 bases matching TRBD2. The CDR3 runs 14 residues. V was clipped by 7 bases and J by 9 bases; unmatched bases: 6. CDR1 and CDR2 from the germline V gene are MNHEY and SMNVEV (reference sequence). The CDR3 region has the DNA TGTGCCAGCAAGACTAGCGGGGGGCTGGTTGAGCAGTTCTTC. This codes for CASKTSGGLVEQFF.

This clonotype was recorded a few times. The CDR3 is CASSHNAMNTEAFF. CDR3 DNA: TGTGCCAGCAGCCATAATGCGATGAACACTGAAGCTTTCTTT. The V call is TRBV16, the J call TRBJ1-1; D is unclear. Trimming shortened V by 3 bases and J by 0 bases, and 8 bases separated the two germline ends. This CDR3 has 14 residues. Per germline, CDR1 KGHSY and CDR2 FQNENV.